The TCR beta chain under discussion was sequenced for a study of blood T cell repertoires in COVID-19. Study-level background: Donors in the United States, Italy and Spain gave samples during acute or convalescent COVID-19. Sources were T cells, B-cell-depleted T cells, or PBMCs; the material itself was cDNA or gDNA.

Original processing methods: Amplification of reference gene primers provided the estimated nucleated cell counts. Profiled with immunoSEQ multiplex PCR; TCRdb holds only in-frame clones, not every one. V and J calls and clone size are those listed in that table; D and trimming were worked out from the DNA. Among about 230,000 clones, around 86% were seen once, and the ten largest hold around 16%. The table lists this clone with a count of one. The V gene's germline CDR1 is MDHEN and CDR2 SYDVKM. The CDR3 sequence is 16 residues long. V lost 8 bases and J lost 0; bases outside the gene matches: 10. Participants were aged roughly 18 to 100 years from roughly 25 US areas.

This receptor was identified in a young man who had recovered from COVID-19. Input material: PBMCs or T cells enriched from blood (not recorded which). The V and J genes are TRBV28 and TRBJ2-4; 7 bases are a match to TRBD2. The CDR3 sequence: CASQAPGGLAKNIQYF. Written as DNA, the CDR3 is TGTGCCAGCCAGGCCCCGGGAGGTCTAGCCAAAAACATTCAGTACTTC.